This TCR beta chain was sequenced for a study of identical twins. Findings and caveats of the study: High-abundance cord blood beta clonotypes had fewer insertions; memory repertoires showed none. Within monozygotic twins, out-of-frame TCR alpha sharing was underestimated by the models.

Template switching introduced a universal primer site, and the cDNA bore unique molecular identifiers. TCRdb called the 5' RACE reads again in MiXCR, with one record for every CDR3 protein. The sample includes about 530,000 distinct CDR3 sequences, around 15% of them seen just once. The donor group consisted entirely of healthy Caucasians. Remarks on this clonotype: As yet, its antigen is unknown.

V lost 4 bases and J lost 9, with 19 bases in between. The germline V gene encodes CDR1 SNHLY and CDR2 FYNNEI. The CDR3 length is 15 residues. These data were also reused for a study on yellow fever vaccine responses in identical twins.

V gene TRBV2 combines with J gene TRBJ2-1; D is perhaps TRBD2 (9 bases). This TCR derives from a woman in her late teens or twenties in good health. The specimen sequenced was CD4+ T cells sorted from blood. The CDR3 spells CASSAGLAGTGEQFF. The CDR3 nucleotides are TGTGCCAGCAGTGCGGGCCTAGCGGGGACAGGTGAGCAGTTCTTC. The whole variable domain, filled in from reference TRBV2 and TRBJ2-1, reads EPEVTQTPSHQVTQMGQEVILRCVPISNHLYFYWYRQILGQKVEFLVSFYNNEISEKSEIFDDQFSVERPDGSNFTLKIRSTKLEDSAMYFCASSAGLAGTGEQFFGPGTRLTVL.